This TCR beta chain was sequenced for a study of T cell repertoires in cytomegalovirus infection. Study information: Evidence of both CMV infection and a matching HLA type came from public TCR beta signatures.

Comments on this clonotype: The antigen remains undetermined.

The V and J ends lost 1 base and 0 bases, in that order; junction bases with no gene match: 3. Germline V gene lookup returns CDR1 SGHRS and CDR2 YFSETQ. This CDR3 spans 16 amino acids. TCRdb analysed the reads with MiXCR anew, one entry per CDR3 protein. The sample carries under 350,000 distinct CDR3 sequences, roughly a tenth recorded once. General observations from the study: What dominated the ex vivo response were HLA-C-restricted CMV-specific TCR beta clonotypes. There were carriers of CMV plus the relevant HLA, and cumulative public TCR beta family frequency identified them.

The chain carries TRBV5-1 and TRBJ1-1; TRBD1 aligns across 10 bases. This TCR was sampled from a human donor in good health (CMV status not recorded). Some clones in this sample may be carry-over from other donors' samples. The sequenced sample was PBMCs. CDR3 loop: CASSLTTGGLNTEAFF. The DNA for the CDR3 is TGCGCCAGCAGCTTGACGACAGGGGGCTTGAACACTGAAGCTTTCTTT. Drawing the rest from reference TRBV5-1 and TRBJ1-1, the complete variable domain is KAGVTQTPRYLIKTRGQQVTLSCSPISGHRSVSWYQQTPGQGLQFLFEYFSETQRNKGNFPGRFSGRQFSNSRSEMNVSTLELGDSALYLCASSLTTGGLNTEAFFGQGTRLTVV.